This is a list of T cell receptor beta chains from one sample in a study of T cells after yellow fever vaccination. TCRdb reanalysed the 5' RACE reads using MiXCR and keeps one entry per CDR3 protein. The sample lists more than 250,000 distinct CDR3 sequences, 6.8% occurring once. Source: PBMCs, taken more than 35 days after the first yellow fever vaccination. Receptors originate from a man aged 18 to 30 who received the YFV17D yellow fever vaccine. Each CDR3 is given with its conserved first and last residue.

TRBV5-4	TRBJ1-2	CASSPPGTLNYGYTF
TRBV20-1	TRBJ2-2	CSAPTSPGELFF
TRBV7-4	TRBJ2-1	CASSLESRYNEQFF
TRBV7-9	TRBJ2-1	CASSLGDRGHNEQFF
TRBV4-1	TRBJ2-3	CASSLQWGDTQYF
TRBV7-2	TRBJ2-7	CASSFPDRGRFEQYF
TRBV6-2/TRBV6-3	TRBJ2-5	CASSHSRGGQETQYF
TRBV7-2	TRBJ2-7	CASSRGPLPSYEQYF
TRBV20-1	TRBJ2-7	CSARDRGKYEQYF
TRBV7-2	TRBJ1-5	CASSYGRPEQPQHF
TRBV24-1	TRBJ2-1	CATSDPDRHEQFF
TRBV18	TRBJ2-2	CASSREAGGRTGELFF
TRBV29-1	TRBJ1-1	CSVARMNTEAFF
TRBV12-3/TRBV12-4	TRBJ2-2	CASTGWGPDTGELFF
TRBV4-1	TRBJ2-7	CASSQGRVAVTSYEQYF
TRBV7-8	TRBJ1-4	CASSWPQDEKLFF
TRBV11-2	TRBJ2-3	CASSLLPPGGTSTDTQYF
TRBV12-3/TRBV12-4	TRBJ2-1	CASSFMAAAYNEQFF
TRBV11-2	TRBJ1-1	CASRRGRGEAFF
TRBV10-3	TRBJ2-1	CAIGFQGRNEQFF
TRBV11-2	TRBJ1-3	CASSLGNTIYF
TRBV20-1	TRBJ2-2	CSARADRPGELFF
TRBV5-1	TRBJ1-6	CASSLEAGRSAPLHF
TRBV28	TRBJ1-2	CASSLPGSYGYTF
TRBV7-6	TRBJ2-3	CASSSGQGLDTQYF
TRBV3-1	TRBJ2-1	CASSQGVLGGALDEQFF
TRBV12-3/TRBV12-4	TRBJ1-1	CASRWSKGAFF
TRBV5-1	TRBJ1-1	CASSLAGGMLGTEAFF
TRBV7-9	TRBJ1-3	CASTGSARGTIYF
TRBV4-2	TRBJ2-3	CASSQAAGGRLDTQYF
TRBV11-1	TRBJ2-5	CASSLSEMSGGAGETQYF
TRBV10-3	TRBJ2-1	CAISESDQGSYYNEQFF
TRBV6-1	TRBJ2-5	CASSPARDGETQYF
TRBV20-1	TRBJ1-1	CSTSGIHWTEAFF
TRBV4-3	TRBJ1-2	CASSQDGGAVRGYTF
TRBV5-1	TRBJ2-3	CASGQGATARDTQYF
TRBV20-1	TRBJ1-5	CSSGTGNQPQHF
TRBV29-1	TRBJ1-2	CSVAPGTGDYGYTF
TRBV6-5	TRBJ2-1	CASSYSRGNEQFF
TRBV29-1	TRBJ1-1	CSSTGTGGANAEAFF
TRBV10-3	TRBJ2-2	CAISEPGPYANTGELFF
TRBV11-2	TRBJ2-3	CASSLVAPTDTQYF
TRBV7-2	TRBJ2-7	CASSTQQGNEQYF
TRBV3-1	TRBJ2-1	CASSYTGVDEQFF
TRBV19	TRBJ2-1	CASRRILRDRANEQFF
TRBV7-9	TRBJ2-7	CASSPSEGQGVLEQYF
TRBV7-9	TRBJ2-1	CASSKRGDERGNEQFF
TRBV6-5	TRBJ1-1	CASSYSSNTEAFF
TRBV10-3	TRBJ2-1	CATQPGGDEQFF
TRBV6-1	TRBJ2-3	CASGPGLVSDTQYF
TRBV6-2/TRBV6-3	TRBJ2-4	CASNTFRPSAKNIQYF
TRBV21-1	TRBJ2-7	CASSGLAGGDVTYEQYF
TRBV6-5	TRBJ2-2	CASSYSPTVTGELFF